The clone carrying this T cell receptor beta chain was counted between two and nine times. Its matching antigen is unknown. A multiplex PCR was run with 60 Vbeta primers and 13 Jbeta primers. In the original analysis: In a later analysis, approximately 73 million unique TCR beta chains included roughly 11 million shared by two or more donors. Method: immunoSEQ multiplex PCR; TCRdb's copy keeps in-frame clones and lacks some. V and J calls and clone size are given by that table; D and trimming were obtained from the DNA. Among around 78,000 clones listed, more than 65% were seen once. The sample is drawn from a study of cytomegalovirus exposure and HLA in healthy donors. Healthy bone marrow donors made up the cohort. Study-level results: For presence/absence analyses, sequencing depth was assumed to be roughly uniform across donors. The study labeled around 160 TCR beta chains cytomegalovirus-associated.

There are 13 residues in the CDR3. V was pared by 4 bases and J by 9 bases, with 14 bases between. Germline-derived CDR1 and CDR2 are SGHNT and YYREEE (reference sequence). This sequence joins TRBV5-4 and TRBJ2-1; D ambiguous. This sequence originates from a woman between 35 and 50 years old in good health and CMV-seropositive. The specimen sequenced was PBMCs. DNA of the CDR3: TGTGCCAGCAGCGCGCCCCCCCCAGGTGAGCAGTTCTTC. Translating it yields CASSAPPPGEQFF. Supplemented by reference TRBV5-4 and TRBJ2-1, the full variable domain reads ETGVTQSPTHLIKTRGQQVTLRCSSQSGHNTVSWYQQALGQGPQFIFQYYREEENGRGNFPPRFSGLQFPNYSSELNVNALELDDSALYLCASSAPPPGEQFFGPGTRLTVL.